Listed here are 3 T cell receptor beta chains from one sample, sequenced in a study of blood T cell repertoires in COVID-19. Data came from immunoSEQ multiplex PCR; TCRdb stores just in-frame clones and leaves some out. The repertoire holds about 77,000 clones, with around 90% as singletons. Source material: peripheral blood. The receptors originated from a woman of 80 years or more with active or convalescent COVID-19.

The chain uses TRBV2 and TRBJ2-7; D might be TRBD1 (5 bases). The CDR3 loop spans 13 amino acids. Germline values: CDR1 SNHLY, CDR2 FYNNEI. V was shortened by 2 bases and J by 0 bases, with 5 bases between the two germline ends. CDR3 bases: TGTGCCAGCAGTGAACAGGGCTCCTACGAGCAGTACTTC. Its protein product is CASSEQGSYEQYF.

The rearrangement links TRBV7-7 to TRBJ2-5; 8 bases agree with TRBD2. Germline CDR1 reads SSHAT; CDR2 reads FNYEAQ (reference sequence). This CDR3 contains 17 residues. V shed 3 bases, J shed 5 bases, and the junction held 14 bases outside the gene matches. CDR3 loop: CASSLYAAGGRFETQYF. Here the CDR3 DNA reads TGTGCCAGCAGCTTGTATGCGGCGGGGGGCCGGTTCGAGACCCAGTACTTC. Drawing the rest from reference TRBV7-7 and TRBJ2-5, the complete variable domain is GAGVSQSPRYKVTKRGQDVTLRCDPISSHATLYWYQQALGQGPEFLTYFNYEAQPDKSGLPSDRFSAERPEGSISTLTIQRTEQRDSAMYRCASSLYAAGGRFETQYFGPGTRLLVL.

The CDR3 DNA is TGTGCCAGCAGCCAAGGGGGGAACTATGGCTACACCTTC. Its translation is CASSQGGNYGYTF. The rearrangement joins TRBV16 to TRBJ1-2, with D possibly matching TRBD1 (5 bases). Trimming took off 2 bases at V and 2 bases at J, with 6 bases between the two ends. The CDR3 loop spans 13 amino acids. The germline V gene encodes CDR1 KGHSY and CDR2 FQNENV.